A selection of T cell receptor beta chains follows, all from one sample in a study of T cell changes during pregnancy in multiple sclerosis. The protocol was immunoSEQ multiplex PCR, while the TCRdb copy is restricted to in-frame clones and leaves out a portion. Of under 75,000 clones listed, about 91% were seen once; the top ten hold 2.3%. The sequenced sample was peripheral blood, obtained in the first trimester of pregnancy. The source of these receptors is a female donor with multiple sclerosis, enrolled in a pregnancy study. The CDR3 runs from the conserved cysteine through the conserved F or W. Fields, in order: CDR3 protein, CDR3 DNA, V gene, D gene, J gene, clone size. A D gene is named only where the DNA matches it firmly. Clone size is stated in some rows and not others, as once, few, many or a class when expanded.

CDR3aa: CASKGGAGPTEAFF
CDR3nt: TGCGCCAGCAAGGGGGGGGCAGGGCCGACTGAAGCTTTCTTT
v_gene: TRBV5-1
d_gene: -
j_gene: TRBJ1-1
abundance: -

CDR3aa: CASRGQNSYEQYF
CDR3nt: TGTGCCAGCAGGGGACAGAACTCCTACGAGCAGTACTTC
v_gene: TRBV27
d_gene: TRBD1
j_gene: TRBJ2-7
abundance: -

CDR3aa: CASSPGPEGAETQYF
CDR3nt: TGTGCCAGCAGTCCCGGACCAGAGGGGGCAGAGACCCAGTACTTC
v_gene: TRBV27
d_gene: TRBD1
j_gene: TRBJ2-5
abundance: -

CDR3aa: CASRGTVNRGQPQHF
CDR3nt: TGTGCCAGCAGGGGGACAGTTAATAGGGGTCAGCCCCAGCATTTT
v_gene: TRBV6-1
d_gene: TRBD1
j_gene: TRBJ1-5
abundance: -

CDR3aa: CASSLGSWSREGRDTQYF
CDR3nt: TGTGCCAGCAGCTTAGGGTCCTGGTCGCGGGAGGGCCGAGATACGCAGTATTTT
v_gene: TRBV7-3
d_gene: TRBD2
j_gene: TRBJ2-3
abundance: -

CDR3aa: CASSAEAVQETQYF
CDR3nt: TGTGCCAGCAGCGCGGAGGCGGTCCAAGAGACCCAGTACTTC
v_gene: TRBV5-4
d_gene: -
j_gene: TRBJ2-5
abundance: once

CDR3aa: CASSGDRGRDIQYF
CDR3nt: TGTGCCAGCAGTGGGGACAGGGGGCGAGACATTCAGTACTTC
v_gene: TRBV2
d_gene: TRBD1
j_gene: TRBJ2-4
abundance: once

CDR3aa: CASSLQGSAETQYF
CDR3nt: TGTGCCAGCAGCCTACAGGGGTCCGCCGAGACCCAGTACTTC
v_gene: TRBV5-4
d_gene: TRBD1
j_gene: TRBJ2-5
abundance: -

CDR3aa: CASSEVGQGAYQPQHF
CDR3nt: TGTGCCAGCAGTGAAGTAGGGCAGGGGGCATATCAGCCCCAGCATTTT
v_gene: TRBV6-1
d_gene: TRBD1
j_gene: TRBJ1-5
abundance: -

CDR3aa: CASSSDRGRDYGYTF
CDR3nt: TGTGCCAGCAGCTCGGACAGGGGGCGCGACTATGGCTACACCTTC
v_gene: TRBV5-6
d_gene: TRBD1
j_gene: TRBJ1-2
abundance: -

CDR3aa: CASSIDPRSHGGRSYNEQFF
CDR3nt: TGTGCCAGTAGTATAGATCCTCGCTCCCACGGGGGGCGGTCCTACAATGAGCAGTTCTTC
v_gene: TRBV19
d_gene: -
j_gene: TRBJ2-1
abundance: once

CDR3aa: CASSYSGSSTDTQYF
CDR3nt: TGTGCCAGCAGTTACAGCGGATCTAGCACAGATACGCAGTATTTT
v_gene: TRBV6-5
d_gene: -
j_gene: TRBJ2-3
abundance: -

CDR3aa: CASSSSQGVDGNTIYF
CDR3nt: TGTGCCAGCAGCTCCTCACAGGGGGTAGATGGAAACACCATATATTTT
v_gene: TRBV7-9
d_gene: TRBD1
j_gene: TRBJ1-3
abundance: -

CDR3aa: CASIMAGQRYQPQHF
CDR3nt: TGTGCCAGCATTATGGCGGGACAGAGGTATCAGCCCCAGCATTTT
v_gene: TRBV28
d_gene: TRBD1
j_gene: TRBJ1-5
abundance: -

CDR3aa: CASTLDGRDEKLFF
CDR3nt: TGTGCCAGCACCCTGGACGGGCGGGATGAAAAACTGTTTTTT
v_gene: TRBV2
d_gene: -
j_gene: TRBJ1-4
abundance: -

CDR3aa: CASSSSTGNTEAFF
CDR3nt: TGCGCCAGCAGCTCTTCAACAGGGAACACTGAAGCTTTCTTT
v_gene: TRBV5-1
d_gene: -
j_gene: TRBJ1-1
abundance: -

CDR3aa: CASSPRPSGMPNNEQFF
CDR3nt: TGCGCCAGCAGCCCCCGGCCGTCAGGGATGCCCAACAATGAGCAGTTCTTC
v_gene: TRBV5-1
d_gene: -
j_gene: TRBJ2-1
abundance: -